Listed below are T cell receptor beta chains from one sample, sequenced in a study of blood T cell repertoires in COVID-19. Profiling relied on immunoSEQ multiplex PCR, and the TCRdb table lists in-frame clones only, not all of them. The data hold about 190,000 clones, with around 80% observed a single time. The sequenced material came from peripheral blood. The receptor set was obtained from a man in his forties or fifties who had recovered from COVID-19. The CDR3 runs from the conserved cysteine through the conserved F or W. A D gene is named only where the DNA matches it firmly. Rows give clone size only sometimes, using once, few, many, or a class for an expanded clone.

size | length | D | J | V | CDR3 | DNA
- | 15 | TRBD1 | TRBJ2-2 | TRBV6-6 | CASSPWTGNTGELFF | TGTGCCAGCAGCCCCTGGACAGGGAACACCGGGGAGCTGTTTTTT
- | 18 | TRBD2 | TRBJ2-7 | TRBV6-2/TRBV6-3 | CASSYSRTSGRNTYEQYF | TGTGCCAGCAGTTACTCCCGGACTAGCGGGAGAAATACCTACGAGCAGTACTTC
- | 16 | - | TRBJ2-4 | TRBV6-1 | CASSDVWGHSKNIQYF | TGTGCCAGCAGTGACGTCTGGGGCCATTCCAAAAACATTCAGTACTTC
- | 11 | - | TRBJ2-1 | TRBV2 | CASSELGYQFF | TGTGCCAGCAGTGAATTGGGCTATCAGTTCTTC
- | 18 | TRBD2 | TRBJ2-1 | TRBV19 | CASTDPGLAGGPYNEQFF | TGTGCCAGTACCGATCCGGGACTAGCGGGAGGCCCCTACAATGAGCAGTTCTTC
- | 14 | - | TRBJ2-5 | TRBV2 | CASNSDWIQETQYF | TGTGCCAGCAATTCGGACTGGATCCAAGAGACCCAGTACTTC
few | 15 | - | TRBJ1-1 | TRBV28 | CASSSSVGWNTEAFF | TGTGCCAGCAGCTCGTCTGTGGGCTGGAACACTGAAGCTTTCTTT
- | 19 | TRBD2 | TRBJ2-7 | TRBV9 | CASSVLRGLVAGAQNEQYF | TGTGCCAGCAGCGTACTTAGGGGGCTGGTAGCGGGAGCCCAAAACGAGCAGTACTTC
few | 15 | TRBD1 | TRBJ2-3 | TRBV7-3 | CASSWGQTSTDTQYF | TGTGCCAGCAGTTGGGGACAGACCAGCACAGATACGCAGTATTTT
- | 16 | TRBD2 | TRBJ2-3 | TRBV5-1 | CASSLASGATGDTQYF | TGCGCCAGCAGCTTGGCTAGCGGGGCTACCGGAGATACGCAGTATTTT
many | 14 | - | TRBJ2-2 | TRBV7-3 | CASSLRGNTGELFF | TGTGCCAGCAGCTTACGGGGAAACACCGGGGAGCTGTTTTTT
few | 15 | - | TRBJ2-5 | TRBV18 | CASSPLSRIQETQYF | TGTGCCAGCTCACCACTTAGCCGGATCCAAGAGACCCAGTACTTC
once | 15 | TRBD1 | TRBJ2-1 | TRBV7-2 | CASSWAGQGNSEQFF | TGTGCCAGCAGCTGGGCGGGACAGGGCAATAGTGAGCAGTTCTTC
- | 14 | TRBD1 | TRBJ2-5 | TRBV7-2 | CASSLDRVQETQYF | TGTGCCAGCAGCTTGGACAGGGTACAAGAGACCCAGTACTTC
- | 17 | - | TRBJ2-7 | TRBV7-3 | CASSLSRSSLISYEQYF | TGTGCCAGCAGCTTAAGTAGGTCTAGCCTCATCTCCTACGAGCAGTACTTC
many | 15 | - | TRBJ1-3 | TRBV18 | CASSPSQGSGNTIYF | TGTGCCAGCTCACCCAGTCAGGGCTCAGGAAACACCATATATTTT
- | 16 | TRBD1 | TRBJ2-5 | TRBV15 | CATSSLDRGMRETQYF | TGTGCCACCAGCAGCTTGGACAGGGGGATGCGAGAGACCCAGTACTTC
- | 14 | - | TRBJ1-4 | TRBV12-5 | CASGLSQGNEKLFF | TGTGCTAGTGGTTTGAGTCAGGGTAATGAAAAACTGTTTTTT
- | 12 | TRBD2 | TRBJ2-3 | TRBV30 | CARGLAGDTQYF | TGTGCCCGGGGACTAGCGGGAGATACGCAGTATTTT
- | 16 | TRBD1 | TRBJ2-6 | TRBV18 | CASSPNRGSGANVLTF | TGTGCCAGCTCACCAAACAGGGGTTCTGGGGCCAACGTCCTGACTTTC
- | 14 | TRBD1 | TRBJ2-7 | TRBV9 | CASSVEGALYEQYF | TGTGCCAGCAGCGTAGAGGGGGCGCTTTACGAGCAGTACTTC
many | 16 | - | TRBJ1-6 | TRBV4-1 | CASSQDPDTNNSPLHF | TGCGCCAGCAGCCAAGACCCGGACACTAATAATTCACCCCTCCACTTT
- | 13 | - | TRBJ2-1 | TRBV7-3 | CASSLLGEDEQFF | TGTGCCAGCAGCTTATTAGGGGAAGATGAGCAGTTCTTC
- | 15 | - | TRBJ1-1 | TRBV5-1 | CASSLLTDMNTEAFF | TGCGCCAGCAGCTTGCTCACGGACATGAACACTGAAGCTTTCTTT
- | 17 | TRBD1 | TRBJ2-3 | TRBV4-2 | CASSQDPPTGVKDTQYF | TGTGCCAGCAGCCAAGATCCACCGACAGGGGTTAAAGATACGCAGTATTTT
few | 16 | TRBD1 | TRBJ1-2 | TRBV5-5 | CASRPPQTTGGSGYTF | TGTGCCAGCAGACCTCCACAAACCACAGGGGGCAGTGGCTACACCTTC
- | 12 | - | TRBJ2-5 | TRBV3-1/TRBV3-2 | CASSPLEETQYF | TGTGCCAGCAGCCCCCTAGAGGAGACCCAGTACTTC
- | 18 | - | TRBJ2-3 | TRBV7-9 | CASSLTGSGGQRTDTQYF | TGTGCCAGCAGCTTAACGGGGTCCGGTGGCCAACGCACAGATACGCAGTATTTT
- | 13 | - | TRBJ1-1 | TRBV5-1 | CASSLSLNTEAFF | TGCGCCAGCAGCTTGTCACTAAACACTGAAGCTTTCTTT
- | 19 | - | TRBJ1-6 | TRBV7-9 | CATQGDPGQSSSYNSPLHF | TGTGCCACCCAAGGAGATCCAGGACAGTCGAGCTCCTATAATTCACCCCTCCACTTT
- | 15 | TRBD1 | TRBJ1-2 | TRBV19 | CASSSIRQGGYGYTF | TGTGCCAGTAGTAGTATAAGACAGGGGGGCTATGGCTACACCTTC
- | 15 | TRBD2 | TRBJ2-3 | TRBV13 | CASKPTERETDTQYF | TGTGCCAGCAAACCTACTGAGCGGGAGACAGATACGCAGTATTTT
once | 15 | TRBD1 | TRBJ1-6 | TRBV28 | CASSIPGGLNSPLHF | TGTGCCAGCAGCATTCCAGGGGGCCTTAATTCACCCCTCCACTTT
once | 16 | TRBD1 | TRBJ2-3 | TRBV6-5 | CASSYSGTGVSDTQYF | TGTGCCAGCAGTTATTCAGGGACAGGGGTGTCAGATACGCAGTATTTT
few | 13 | - | TRBJ1-2 | TRBV15 | CATSSGGNYGYTF | TGTGCCACCAGCAGCGGGGGGAACTATGGCTACACCTTC
- | 14 | TRBD2 | TRBJ2-7 | TRBV11-2 | CASSFGEGLYEQYF | TGTGCCAGCAGCTTCGGGGAGGGCCTATACGAGCAGTACTTC
- | 12 | - | TRBJ2-1 | TRBV12-5 | CASGLEQGEQFF | TGTGCTAGTGGTTTGGAACAGGGAGAGCAGTTCTTC
- | 14 | - | TRBJ2-5 | TRBV21-1 | CASSKAVAGETQYF | TGTGCCAGCAGCAAAGCGGTCGCAGGCGAGACCCAGTACTTC
few | 15 | - | TRBJ2-3 | TRBV7-6 | CASSHLEASADTQYF | TGTGCCAGCAGCCACCTCGAAGCTTCCGCAGATACGCAGTATTTT
- | 15 | TRBD1 | TRBJ2-5 | TRBV6-5 | CASSYGGQGLETQYF | TGTGCCAGCAGTTACGGCGGACAGGGGTTGGAGACCCAGTACTTC
- | 19 | - | TRBJ1-5 | TRBV24-1 | CATSDFVGWRIPSNQPQHF | TGTGCCACCAGTGATTTTGTCGGTTGGAGGATCCCTAGCAATCAGCCCCAGCATTTT
- | 15 | TRBD2 | TRBJ2-4 | TRBV25-1 | CASSEGGVAKNIQYF | TGTGCCAGCAGTGAGGGGGGGGTTGCCAAAAACATTCAGTACTTC
once | 17 | TRBD2 | TRBJ2-1 | TRBV10-3 | CAISEAYRLAGDNEQFF | TGTGCCATCAGTGAGGCCTACCGACTAGCGGGGGACAATGAGCAGTTCTTC
- | 15 | - | TRBJ2-7 | TRBV5-1 | CASSLDPLSTYEQYF | TGCGCCAGCAGCTTGGATCCTCTTAGCACCTACGAGCAGTACTTC
- | 13 | - | TRBJ1-2 | TRBV2 | CASSEASGYGYTF | TGTGCCAGCAGTGAAGCCAGCGGGTATGGGTACACCTTC